The present T cell receptor beta chain was sequenced within a study of blood T cell repertoires in COVID-19. Study information: The United States, Italy and Spain provided the acute and convalescent COVID-19 samples. Sample material is recorded as cDNA or gDNA derived from T cells, B-cell-depleted T cells, or PBMCs.

Authors' analysis steps: Amplification from reference gene primers served as the basis for estimated nucleated cell counts. Assay: immunoSEQ multiplex PCR; the TCRdb copy retains only in-frame clones and omits some. Clonal size and the V and J genes are those of that table, whereas D and trimming came from the DNA. The sample has 90,000 to 100,000 clones; 86% are singletons. The CDR3 runs 15 residues. The V gene end was trimmed by 1 base and the J gene end by 9 bases; junction bases not matched to a gene: 3. From germline, CDR1 is SGHDN and CDR2 FVKESK. The receptor's source is an elderly man with acute or convalescent COVID-19. V gene TRBV14 combines with J gene TRBJ1-4, with 12 bases matching TRBD1. Sequenced input: peripheral blood. The CDR3 nucleotides read TGTGCCAGCAGCCAAGTTGGGACAGGGGGCCAAAAACTGTTTTTT. Translated: CASSQVGTGGQKLFF. The variable domain in full, with the rest retrieved from reference TRBV14 and TRBJ1-4, is EAGVTQFPSHSVIEKGQTVTLRCDPISGHDNLYWYRRVMGKEIKFLLHFVKESKQDESGMPNNRFLAERTGGTYSTLKVQPAELEDSGVYFCASSQVGTGGQKLFFGSGTQLSVL.